Detailed here is one T cell receptor beta chain. The specificity of this receptor is unknown. It has no much larger one-base neighbor in the sample; base qualities were not kept. The sample is drawn from a study of CD8 T cells in Susac syndrome (dated by TCRdb to between 2018 and 2021). Study-wide context: Whether CD8+ T cell activation and differentiation in Susac syndrome was antigen driven was tested using repertoire sequencing. Overall results and qualifications from the work: The number of individuals in the TCR sequencing and HLA analysis was acknowledged as relatively small.

Peripheral blood CD8+ and CD4+ T cells from healthy donors, Susac syndrome patients and multiple sclerosis patients were profiled by high-throughput TCR beta sequencing. Healthy donors were age- and sex-matched controls. Bulk CD8+ and CD4+ T cells were purified magnetically by negative isolation, whereas CD8+ TEMRA cells were enriched by FACS. Blood was drawn into EDTA tubes, processed within 24 hours, and PBMCs were isolated by density gradient centrifugation. PBMCs intended for TCR sequencing were cryopreserved in liquid nitrogen and were subsequently thawed in a 37 degrees C water bath. Purity of sorted or isolated CD4+, CD8+ and CD8+ TEMRA cells was at least 90%. Reading the germline V gene gives CDR1 SGHTA and CDR2 FQGNSA. Between the V and J ends, shortened by 5 bases and 5 bases respectively, the junction contains 19 bases. From its cysteine to its phenylalanine, the CDR3 spans 16 amino acids. The sequence is cut down to CDR3 DNA, 48 bases in frame from base 1.

RNA was extracted with the RNeasy kit and about 0.5 to 1 ug was reverse transcribed using random hexamers. The immunoSEQ multiplex PCR assay, covering 54 Vbeta and 13 Jbeta segments, was used to amplify TCR beta CDR3 regions. To correct PCR amplification bias, a synthetic template baseline was used for both primer optimization and computational correction. In the paper's pipeline: Reads were annotated to V, D and J genes per IMGT and analyzed with immunoSEQ Analyzer, keeping only productive sequences. To calculate clonality, Shannon entropy was normalized by log2 of the number of productive unique sequences and then subtracted from one. For each patient and control, public and private clones were evaluated within the 100 most prevalent clones. A clone was defined as Susac-specific if it was absent from the healthy and MS cohorts, from some 1,100 published viral clones and from other ImmuneACCESS disease sequences. TCRdb's own reprocessing of the public reads used fastp at Q25 and MiXCR and kept productive beta chains. A single entry per CDR3 protein holds the most common genes and DNA from its merged rows. It is TCRdb's table, rather than the study itself, that gives the V and J calls and clone size. Recorded for this sample are about 130,000 distinct CDR3 sequences; about 95% of them occurred a single time. Together, the top ten hold around 0.12% of the sample.

The receptor was isolated from a human donor in good health. Source material: CD4+ T cells from PBMCs. The rearrangement joined TRBV7-2 to TRBJ2-1, with no D gene named confidently. This receptor carries the CDR3 CASSRGPGRRNNEQFF. The DNA sequence is TGTGCCAGCAGCCGAGGTCCGGGCAGGAGAAACAATGAGCAGTTCTTC.